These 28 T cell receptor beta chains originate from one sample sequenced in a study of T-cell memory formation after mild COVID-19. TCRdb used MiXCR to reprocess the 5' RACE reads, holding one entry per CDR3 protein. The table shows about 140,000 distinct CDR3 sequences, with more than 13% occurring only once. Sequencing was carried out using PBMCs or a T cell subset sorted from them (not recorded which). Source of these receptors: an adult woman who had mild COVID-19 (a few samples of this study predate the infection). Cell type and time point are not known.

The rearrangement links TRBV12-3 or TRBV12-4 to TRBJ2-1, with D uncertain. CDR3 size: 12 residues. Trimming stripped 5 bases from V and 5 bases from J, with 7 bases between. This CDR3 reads CASSVMDNEQFF. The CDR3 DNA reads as TGTGCCAGCAGTGTGATGGACAATGAGCAGTTCTTC.

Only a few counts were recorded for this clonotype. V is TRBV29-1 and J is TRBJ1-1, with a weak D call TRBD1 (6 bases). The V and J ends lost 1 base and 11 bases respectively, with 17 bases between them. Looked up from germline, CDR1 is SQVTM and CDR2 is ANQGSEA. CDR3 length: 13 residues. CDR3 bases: TGCAGCGTTGAAGGGGGGCTCGCCCCCGAGGCTTTCTTT. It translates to CSVEGGLAPEAFF.

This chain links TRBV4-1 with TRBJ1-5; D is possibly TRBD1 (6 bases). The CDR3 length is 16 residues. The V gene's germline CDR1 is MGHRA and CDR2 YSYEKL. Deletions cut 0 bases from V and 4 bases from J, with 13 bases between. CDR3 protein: CASSQEIGQLNQPQHF. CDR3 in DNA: TGCGCCAGCAGCCAAGAAATAGGACAGTTGAATCAGCCCCAGCATTTT.

The CDR3, as DNA: TGTGCCAGCAGCTTAGTCACTGAAGCTTTCTTT. This gives the protein CASSLVTEAFF. The gene calls are TRBV11-2 and TRBJ1-1; no clear D. The V end lost 1 base, the J end lost 4 bases, and 1 base lay between the germline ends. This CDR3 contains 11 residues. Germline loops: CDR1 SGHAT, CDR2 FQNNGV.

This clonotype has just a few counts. CDR3 protein: CASSPRQGAVVEQYF. The DNA for the CDR3 is TGTGCCAGCAGCCCCAGGCAGGGGGCAGTGGTAGAGCAGTACTTC. The rearrangement joins TRBV7-9 to TRBJ2-7; 8 nucleotides line up with TRBD1. Trimming took 5 bases from V and 7 from J; bases not matched to a gene: 13. Germline V gene sequence: CDR1 SEHNR, CDR2 FQNEAQ (reference sequence). This CDR3 has 15 amino acids.

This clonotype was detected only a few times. The CDR3 region is CASSPGTGGLNTEAFF. The CDR3, as DNA: TGTGCCAGCAGCCCAGGGACAGGGGGCCTGAACACTGAAGCTTTCTTT. J is TRBJ1-1 and V is TRBV7-6; 12 nucleotides align to TRBD1. J gave up 0 bases and V 5 bases, and 4 bases lay outside the gene matches. Germline V gives CDR1 SGHVS, CDR2 FNYEAQ. The CDR3 is 16 amino acids.

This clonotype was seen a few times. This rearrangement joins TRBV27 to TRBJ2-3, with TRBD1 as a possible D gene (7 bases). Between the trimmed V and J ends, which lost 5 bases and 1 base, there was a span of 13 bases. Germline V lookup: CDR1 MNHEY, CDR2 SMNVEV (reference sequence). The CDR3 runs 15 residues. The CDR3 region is CASSPQGGGTDTQYF. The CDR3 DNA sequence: TGTGCCAGCAGTCCCCAGGGGGGCGGCACAGATACGCAGTATTTT.

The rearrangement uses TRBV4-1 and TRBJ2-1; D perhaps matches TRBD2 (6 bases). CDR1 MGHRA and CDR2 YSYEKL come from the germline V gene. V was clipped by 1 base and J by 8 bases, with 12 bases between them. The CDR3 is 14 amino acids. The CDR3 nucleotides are TGCGCCAGCAGCCAAGGCGGGGTCTGGGATGAGCAGTTCTTC. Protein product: CASSQGGVWDEQFF.

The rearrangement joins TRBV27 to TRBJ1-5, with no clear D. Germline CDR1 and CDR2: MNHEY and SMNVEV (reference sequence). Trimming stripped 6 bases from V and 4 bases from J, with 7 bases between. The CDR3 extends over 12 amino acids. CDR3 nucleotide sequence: TGTGCCAGCAGGACTTCTAATCAGCCCCAGCATTTT. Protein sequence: CASRTSNQPQHF.

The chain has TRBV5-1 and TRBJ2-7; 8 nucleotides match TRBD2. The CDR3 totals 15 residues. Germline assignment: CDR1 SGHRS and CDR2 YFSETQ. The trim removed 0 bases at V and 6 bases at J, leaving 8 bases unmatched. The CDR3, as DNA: TGCGCCAGCAGCTTGGTCGGGAGCGGGGGTCCCGAGCAGTACTTC. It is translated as CASSLVGSGGPEQYF.

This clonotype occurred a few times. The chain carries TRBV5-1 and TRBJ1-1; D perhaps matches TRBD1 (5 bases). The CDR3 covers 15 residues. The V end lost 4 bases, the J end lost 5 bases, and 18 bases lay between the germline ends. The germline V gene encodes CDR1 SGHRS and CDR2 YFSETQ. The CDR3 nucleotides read TGCGCCAGCAGCGGAGTGGGGGTGGAGGGGACTGAAGCTTTCTTT. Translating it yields CASSGVGVEGTEAFF.

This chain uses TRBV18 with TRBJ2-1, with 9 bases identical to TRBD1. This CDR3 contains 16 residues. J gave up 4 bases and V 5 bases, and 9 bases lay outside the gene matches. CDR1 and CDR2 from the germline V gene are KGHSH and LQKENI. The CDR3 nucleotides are TGTGCCAGCTCAACACAGGGGGCCGAAGAGTACAATGAGCAGTTCTTC. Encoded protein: CASSTQGAEEYNEQFF. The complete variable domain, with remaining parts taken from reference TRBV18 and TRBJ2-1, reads NAGVMQNPRHLVRRRGQEARLRCSPMKGHSHVYWYRQLPEEGLKFMVYLQKENIIDESGMPKERFSAEFPKEGPSILRIQQVVRGDSAAYFCASSTQGAEEYNEQFFGPGTRLTVL.

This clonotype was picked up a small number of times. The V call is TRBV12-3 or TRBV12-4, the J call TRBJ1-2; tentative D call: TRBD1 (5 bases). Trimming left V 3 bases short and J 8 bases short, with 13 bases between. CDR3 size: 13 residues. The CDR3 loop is CASSLSRDGGYTF. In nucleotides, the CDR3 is TGTGCCAGCAGTTTGAGTCGGGACGGCGGCTACACCTTC.

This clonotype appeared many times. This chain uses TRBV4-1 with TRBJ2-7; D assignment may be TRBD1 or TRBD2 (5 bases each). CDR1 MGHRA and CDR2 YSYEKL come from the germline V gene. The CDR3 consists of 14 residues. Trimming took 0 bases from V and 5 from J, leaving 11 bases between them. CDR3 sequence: CASSQDLGVHEQYF. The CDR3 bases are TGCGCCAGCAGCCAAGATCTGGGGGTCCACGAGCAGTACTTC.

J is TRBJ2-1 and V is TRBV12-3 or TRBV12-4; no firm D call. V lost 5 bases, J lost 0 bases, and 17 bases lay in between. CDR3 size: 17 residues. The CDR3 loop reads CASSTPQASSSYNEQFF. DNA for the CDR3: TGTGCCAGCAGTACCCCCCAGGCGTCTAGCTCCTACAATGAGCAGTTCTTC.

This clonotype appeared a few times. The CDR3 DNA is TGTGCCAGCAGCACTCGCCGGGACAGATACTACGAGCAGTACTTC. The encoded protein is CASSTRRDRYYEQYF. The chain employs TRBV21-1 and TRBJ2-7; the DNA was not used to check the table's D call, TRBD1. TRBV21-1 is termed a pseudogene. CDR3 length equals 15 residues.

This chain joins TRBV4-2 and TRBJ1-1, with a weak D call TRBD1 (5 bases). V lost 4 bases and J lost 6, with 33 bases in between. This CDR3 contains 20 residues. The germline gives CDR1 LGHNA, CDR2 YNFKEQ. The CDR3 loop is CASSPSQVGRSAGLDAEAFF. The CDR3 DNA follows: TGTGCCAGCAGCCCCTCACAAGTCGGGAGAAGCGCAGGGCTGGATGCTGAAGCTTTCTTT.

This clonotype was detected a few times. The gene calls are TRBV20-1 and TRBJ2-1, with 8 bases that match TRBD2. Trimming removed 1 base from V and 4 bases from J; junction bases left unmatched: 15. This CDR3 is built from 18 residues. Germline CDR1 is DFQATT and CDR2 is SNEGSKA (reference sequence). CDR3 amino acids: CSARVNGLAPVSYNEQFF. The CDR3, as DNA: TGCAGTGCTAGAGTCAACGGACTAGCCCCCGTTAGTTACAATGAGCAGTTCTTC.

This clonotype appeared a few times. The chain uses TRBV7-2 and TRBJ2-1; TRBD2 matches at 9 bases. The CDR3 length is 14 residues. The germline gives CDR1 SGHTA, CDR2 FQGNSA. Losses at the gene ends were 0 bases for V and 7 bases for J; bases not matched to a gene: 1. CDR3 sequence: CASSLAAGGNEQFF. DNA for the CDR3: TGTGCCAGCAGCTTAGCGGCGGGAGGGAATGAGCAGTTCTTC.

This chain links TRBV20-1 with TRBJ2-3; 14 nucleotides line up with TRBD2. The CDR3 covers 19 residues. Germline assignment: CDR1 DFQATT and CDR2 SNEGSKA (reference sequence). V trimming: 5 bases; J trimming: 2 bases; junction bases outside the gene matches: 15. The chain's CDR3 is CSAETSGRARSQITDTQYF. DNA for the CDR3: TGCAGTGCTGAGACTAGCGGGAGGGCACGAAGCCAGATCACAGATACGCAGTATTTT.

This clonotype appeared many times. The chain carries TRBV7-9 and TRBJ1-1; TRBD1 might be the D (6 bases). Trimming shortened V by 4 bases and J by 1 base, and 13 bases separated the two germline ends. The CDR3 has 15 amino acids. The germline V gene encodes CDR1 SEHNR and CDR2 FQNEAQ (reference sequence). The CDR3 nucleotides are TGTGCCAGCAGCTCGAACAGGGATACGAACACTGAAGCTTTCTTT. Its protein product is CASSSNRDTNTEAFF.

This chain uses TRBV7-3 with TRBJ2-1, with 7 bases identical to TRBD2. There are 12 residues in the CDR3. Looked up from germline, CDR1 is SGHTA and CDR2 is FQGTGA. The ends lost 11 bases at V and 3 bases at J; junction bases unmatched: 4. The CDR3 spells CAGSGFYNEQFF. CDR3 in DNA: TGTGCCGGTAGCGGGTTCTACAATGAGCAGTTCTTC.

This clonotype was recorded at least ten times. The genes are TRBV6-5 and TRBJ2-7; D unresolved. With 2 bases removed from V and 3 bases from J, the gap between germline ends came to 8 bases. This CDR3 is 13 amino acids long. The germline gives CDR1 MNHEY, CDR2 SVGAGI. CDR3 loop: CASSYTGGYEQYF. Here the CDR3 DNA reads TGTGCCAGCAGTTACACCGGCGGCTACGAGCAGTACTTC.

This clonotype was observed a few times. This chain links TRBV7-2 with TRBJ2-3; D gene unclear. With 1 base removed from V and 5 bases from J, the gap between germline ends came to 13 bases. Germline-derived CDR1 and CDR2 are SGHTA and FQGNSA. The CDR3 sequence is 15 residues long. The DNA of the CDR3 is TGTGCCAGCAGCTTAGGATTAACTCACGGAGATACGCAGTATTTT. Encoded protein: CASSLGLTHGDTQYF.

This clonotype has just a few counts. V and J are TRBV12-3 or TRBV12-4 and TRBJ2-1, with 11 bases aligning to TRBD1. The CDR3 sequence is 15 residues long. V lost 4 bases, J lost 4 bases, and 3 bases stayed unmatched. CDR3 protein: CASSSRDRGYNEQFF. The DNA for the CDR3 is TGTGCCAGCAGTTCCCGGGACAGGGGGTACAATGAGCAGTTCTTC.

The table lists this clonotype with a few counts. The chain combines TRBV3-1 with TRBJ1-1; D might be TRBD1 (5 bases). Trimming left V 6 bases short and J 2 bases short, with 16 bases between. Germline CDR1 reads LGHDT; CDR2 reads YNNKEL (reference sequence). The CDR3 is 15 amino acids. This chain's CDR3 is CASRQNRHRNTEAFF. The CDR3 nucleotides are TGTGCCAGCAGACAAAACAGGCACCGTAACACTGAAGCTTTCTTT.

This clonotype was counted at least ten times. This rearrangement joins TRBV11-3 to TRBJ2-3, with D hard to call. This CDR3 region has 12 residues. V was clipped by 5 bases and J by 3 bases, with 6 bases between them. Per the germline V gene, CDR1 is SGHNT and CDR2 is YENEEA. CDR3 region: CASSQRTDTQYF. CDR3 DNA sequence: TGTGCCAGCAGCCAGAGGACAGATACGCAGTATTTT.

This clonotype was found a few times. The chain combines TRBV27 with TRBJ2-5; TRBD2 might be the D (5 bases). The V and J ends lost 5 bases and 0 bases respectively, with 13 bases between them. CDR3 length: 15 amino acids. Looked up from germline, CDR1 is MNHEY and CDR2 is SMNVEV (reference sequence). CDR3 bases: TGTGCCAGCAGTCTCAGAGGGTGGGACCAAGAGACCCAGTACTTC. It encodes CASSLRGWDQETQYF.